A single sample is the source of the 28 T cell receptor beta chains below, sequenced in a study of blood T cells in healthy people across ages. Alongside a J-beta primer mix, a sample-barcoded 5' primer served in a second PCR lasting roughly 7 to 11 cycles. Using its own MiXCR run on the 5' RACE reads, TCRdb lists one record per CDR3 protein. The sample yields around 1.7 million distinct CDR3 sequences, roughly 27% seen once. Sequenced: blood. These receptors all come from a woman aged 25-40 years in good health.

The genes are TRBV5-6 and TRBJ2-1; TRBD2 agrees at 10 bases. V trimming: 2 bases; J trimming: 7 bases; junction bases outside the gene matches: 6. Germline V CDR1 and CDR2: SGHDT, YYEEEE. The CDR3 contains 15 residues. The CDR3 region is CASSFYTSGINEQFF. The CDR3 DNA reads TGTGCCAGCAGCTTTTACACTAGCGGGATTAATGAGCAGTTCTTC.

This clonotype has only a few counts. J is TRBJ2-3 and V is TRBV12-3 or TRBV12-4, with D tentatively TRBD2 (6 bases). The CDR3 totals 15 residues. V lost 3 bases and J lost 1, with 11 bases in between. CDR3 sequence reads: CASSFRGSRTDTQYF. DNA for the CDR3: TGTGCCAGCAGTTTCCGGGGGAGCCGCACAGATACGCAGTATTTT.

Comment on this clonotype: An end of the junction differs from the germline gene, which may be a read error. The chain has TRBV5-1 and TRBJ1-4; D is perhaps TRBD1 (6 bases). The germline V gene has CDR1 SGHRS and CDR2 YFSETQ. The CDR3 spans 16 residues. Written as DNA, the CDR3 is TGCGCCAGCAGCCTGGACAGCGGTGGAACTAATGAAAAACGGTTTTTT. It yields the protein CASSLDSGGTNEKRFF.

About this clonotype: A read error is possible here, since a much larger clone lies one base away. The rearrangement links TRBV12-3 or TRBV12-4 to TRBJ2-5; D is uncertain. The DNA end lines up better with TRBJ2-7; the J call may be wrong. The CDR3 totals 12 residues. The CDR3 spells CASSLSSNEQYF. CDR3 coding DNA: TGTGCCAGCAGTTTGAGTTCCAACGAGCAGTACTTC.

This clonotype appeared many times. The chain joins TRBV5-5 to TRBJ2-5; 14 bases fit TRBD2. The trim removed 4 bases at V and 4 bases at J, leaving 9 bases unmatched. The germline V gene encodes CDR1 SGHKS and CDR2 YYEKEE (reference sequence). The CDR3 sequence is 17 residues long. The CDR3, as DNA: TGTGCCAGCAGCCCCCCGGGACTAGCGGGAGCGGGAGAGACCCAGTACTTC. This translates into CASSPPGLAGAGETQYF.

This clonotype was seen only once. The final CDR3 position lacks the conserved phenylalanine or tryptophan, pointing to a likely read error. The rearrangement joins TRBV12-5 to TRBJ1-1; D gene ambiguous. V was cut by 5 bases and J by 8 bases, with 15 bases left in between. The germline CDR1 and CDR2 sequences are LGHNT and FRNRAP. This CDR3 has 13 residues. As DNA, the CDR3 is TGTGCTAGTGGTCGTTCGACCTACATGGAAGCTTTCTTG. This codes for CASGRSTYMEAFL.

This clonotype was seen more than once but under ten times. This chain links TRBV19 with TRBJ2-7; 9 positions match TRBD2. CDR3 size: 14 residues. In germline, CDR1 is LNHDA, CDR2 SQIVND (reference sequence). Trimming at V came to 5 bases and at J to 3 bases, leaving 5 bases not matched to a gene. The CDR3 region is CASSSRTSDYEQYF. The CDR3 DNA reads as TGTGCCAGTAGTTCGAGGACTAGCGACTACGAGCAGTACTTC. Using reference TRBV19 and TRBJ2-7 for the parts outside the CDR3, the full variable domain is DGGITQSPKYLFRKEGQNVTLSCEQNLNHDAMYWYRQDPGQGLRLIYYSQIVNDFQKGDIAEGYSVSREKKESFPLTVTSAQKNPTAFYLCASSSRTSDYEQYFGPGTRLTVT.

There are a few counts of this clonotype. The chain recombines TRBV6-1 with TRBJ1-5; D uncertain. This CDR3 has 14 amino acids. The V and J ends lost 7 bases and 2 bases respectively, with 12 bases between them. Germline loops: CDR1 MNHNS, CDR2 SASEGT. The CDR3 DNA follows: TGTGCCAGCATGAGGGCCGGAGGCAATCAGCCCCAGCATTTT. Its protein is CASMRAGGNQPQHF.

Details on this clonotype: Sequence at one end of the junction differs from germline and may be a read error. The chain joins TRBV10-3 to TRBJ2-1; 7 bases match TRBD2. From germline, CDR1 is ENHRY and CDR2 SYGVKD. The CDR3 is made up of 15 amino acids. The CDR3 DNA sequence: TGTGCCGTCAGTGTTGGGGGAGGGTTTCTCAATGAGCAGTTCTTC. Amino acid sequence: CAVSVGGGFLNEQFF.

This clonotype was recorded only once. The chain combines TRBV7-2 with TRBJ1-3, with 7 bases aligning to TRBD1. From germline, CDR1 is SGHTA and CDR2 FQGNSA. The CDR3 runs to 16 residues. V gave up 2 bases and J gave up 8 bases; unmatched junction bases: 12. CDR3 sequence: CASSLWGDSVFDTIYF. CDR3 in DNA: TGTGCCAGCAGCTTATGGGGGGACAGTGTCTTCGACACCATATATTTT.

The CDR3 is CASRSPGGGYGYTF. CDR3 sequence (DNA): TGTGCCAGCAGGTCCCCCGGAGGGGGCTATGGCTACACCTTC. The gene calls are TRBV28 and TRBJ1-2, with a possible D match to TRBD1 (6 bases). This CDR3 spans 14 amino acids. Per germline, CDR1 MDHEN and CDR2 SYDVKM. The ends were cut back, 6 bases at V and 4 bases at J, with 15 bases in the middle.

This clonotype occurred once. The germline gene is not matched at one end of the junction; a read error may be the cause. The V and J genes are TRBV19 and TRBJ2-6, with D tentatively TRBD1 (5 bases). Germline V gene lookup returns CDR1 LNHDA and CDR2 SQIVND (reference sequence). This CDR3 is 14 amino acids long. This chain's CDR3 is CAGRQSSGANVRTF. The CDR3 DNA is TGTGCCGGACGACAGAGCTCTGGGGCCAACGTCCGGACTTTC.

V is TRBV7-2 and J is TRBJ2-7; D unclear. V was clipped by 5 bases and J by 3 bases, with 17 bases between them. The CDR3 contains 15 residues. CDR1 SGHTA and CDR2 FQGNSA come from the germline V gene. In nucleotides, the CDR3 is TGTGCCAGCAGCGTCGTACAGTTATTAGGCTACGAGCAGTACTTC. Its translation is CASSVVQLLGYEQYF.

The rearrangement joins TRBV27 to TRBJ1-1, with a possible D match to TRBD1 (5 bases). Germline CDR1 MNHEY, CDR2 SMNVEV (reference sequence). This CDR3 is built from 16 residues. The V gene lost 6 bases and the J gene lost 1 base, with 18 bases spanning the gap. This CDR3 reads CASSPRGAAKNTEAFF. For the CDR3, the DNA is TGTGCCAGCAGCCCCCGCGGGGCAGCAAAGAACACTGAAGCTTTCTTT.

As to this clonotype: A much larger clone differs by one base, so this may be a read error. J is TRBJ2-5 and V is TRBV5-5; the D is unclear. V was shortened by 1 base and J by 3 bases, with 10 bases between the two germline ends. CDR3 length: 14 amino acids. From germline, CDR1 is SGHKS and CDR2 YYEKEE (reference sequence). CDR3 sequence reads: CASSLIGPKETQYF. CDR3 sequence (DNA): TGTGCCAGCAGCTTGATTGGTCCTAAAGAGACCCAGTACTTC.

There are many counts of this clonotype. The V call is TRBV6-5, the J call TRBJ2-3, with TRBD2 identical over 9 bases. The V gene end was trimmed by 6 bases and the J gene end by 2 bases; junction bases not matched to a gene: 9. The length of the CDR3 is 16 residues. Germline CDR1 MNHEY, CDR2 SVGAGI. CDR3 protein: CASRRRLAASTDTQYF. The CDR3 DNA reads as TGTGCCAGCAGGAGAAGACTAGCGGCCTCCACAGATACGCAGTATTTT.

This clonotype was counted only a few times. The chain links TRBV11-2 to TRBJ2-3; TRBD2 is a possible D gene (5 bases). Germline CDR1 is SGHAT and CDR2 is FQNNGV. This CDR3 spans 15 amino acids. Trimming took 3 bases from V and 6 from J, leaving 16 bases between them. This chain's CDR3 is CASSLVGSYLDTQYF. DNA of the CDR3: TGTGCCAGCAGCTTGGTTGGGAGCTATCTTGATACGCAGTATTTT.

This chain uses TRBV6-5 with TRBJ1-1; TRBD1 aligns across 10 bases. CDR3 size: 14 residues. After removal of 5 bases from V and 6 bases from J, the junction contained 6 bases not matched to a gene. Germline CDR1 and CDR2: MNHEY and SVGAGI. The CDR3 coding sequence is TGTGCCAGCAGTACCGGGACAGGGGTTGCTGAAGCTTTCTTT. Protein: CASSTGTGVAEAFF.

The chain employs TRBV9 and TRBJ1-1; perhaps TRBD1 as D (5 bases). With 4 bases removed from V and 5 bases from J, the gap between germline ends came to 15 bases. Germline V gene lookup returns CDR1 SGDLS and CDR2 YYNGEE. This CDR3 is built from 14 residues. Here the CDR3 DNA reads TGTGCCAGCAGCCCCGCGGGGCGTAGTACTGAAGCTTTCTTT. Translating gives CASSPAGRSTEAFF.

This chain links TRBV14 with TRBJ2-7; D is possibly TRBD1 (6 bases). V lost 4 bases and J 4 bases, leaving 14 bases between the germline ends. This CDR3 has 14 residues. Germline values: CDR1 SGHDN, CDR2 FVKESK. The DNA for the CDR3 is TGTGCCAGCAGCCCCCTAGCTCAGGGGTACGAGCAGTACTTC. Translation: CASSPLAQGYEQYF.

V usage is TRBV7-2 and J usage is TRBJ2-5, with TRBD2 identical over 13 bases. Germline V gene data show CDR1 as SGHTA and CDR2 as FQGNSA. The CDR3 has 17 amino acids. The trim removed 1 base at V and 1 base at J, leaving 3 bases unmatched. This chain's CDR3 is CASSLGTSGSPQETQYF. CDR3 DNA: TGTGCCAGCAGCTTAGGGACTAGCGGGAGCCCCCAAGAGACCCAGTACTTC.

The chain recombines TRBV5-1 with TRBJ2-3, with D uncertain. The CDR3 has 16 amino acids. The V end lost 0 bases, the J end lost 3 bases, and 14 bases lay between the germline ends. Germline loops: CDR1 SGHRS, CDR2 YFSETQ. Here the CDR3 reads CASSLGGWSQTDTQYF. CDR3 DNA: TGCGCCAGCAGCTTGGGCGGCTGGAGTCAGACAGATACGCAGTATTTT.

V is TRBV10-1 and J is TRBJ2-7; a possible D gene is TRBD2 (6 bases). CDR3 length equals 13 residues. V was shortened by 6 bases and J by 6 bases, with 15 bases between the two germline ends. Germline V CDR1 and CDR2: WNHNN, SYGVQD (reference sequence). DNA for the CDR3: TGCGCCAGCAGCCGCGCGGGAAGAGGCGAGCAGTACTTC. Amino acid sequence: CASSRAGRGEQYF.

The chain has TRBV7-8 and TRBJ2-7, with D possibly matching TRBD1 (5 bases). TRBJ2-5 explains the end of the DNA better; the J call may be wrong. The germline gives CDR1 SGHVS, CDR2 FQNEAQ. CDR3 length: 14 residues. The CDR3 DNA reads TGTGCCAGCAGCTTAGAGGGGCAGATTGAGACCCAGTACTTC. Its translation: CASSLEGQIETQYF.

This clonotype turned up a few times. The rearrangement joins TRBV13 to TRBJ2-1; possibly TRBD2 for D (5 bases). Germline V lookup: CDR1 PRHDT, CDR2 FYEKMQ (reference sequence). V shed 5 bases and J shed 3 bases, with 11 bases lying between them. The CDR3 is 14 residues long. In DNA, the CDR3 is TGTGCCAGCAGCCCTCGACGGGGCTACAATGAGCAGTTCTTC. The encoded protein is CASSPRRGYNEQFF.

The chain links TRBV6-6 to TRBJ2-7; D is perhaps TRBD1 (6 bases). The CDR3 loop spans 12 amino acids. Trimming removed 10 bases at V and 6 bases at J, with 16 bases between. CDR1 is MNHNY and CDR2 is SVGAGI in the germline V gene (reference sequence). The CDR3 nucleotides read TGTGCCACCAGGGGCACCACCTGCGAGCAGTACTTC. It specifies CATRGTTCEQYF.

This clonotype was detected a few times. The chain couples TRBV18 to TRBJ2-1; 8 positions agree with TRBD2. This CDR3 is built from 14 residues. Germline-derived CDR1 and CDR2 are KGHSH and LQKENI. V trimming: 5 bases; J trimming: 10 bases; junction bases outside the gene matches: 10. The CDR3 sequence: CASSAYLTGGEQFF. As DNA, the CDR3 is TGTGCCAGCTCAGCCTATCTAACGGGAGGGGAGCAGTTCTTC.

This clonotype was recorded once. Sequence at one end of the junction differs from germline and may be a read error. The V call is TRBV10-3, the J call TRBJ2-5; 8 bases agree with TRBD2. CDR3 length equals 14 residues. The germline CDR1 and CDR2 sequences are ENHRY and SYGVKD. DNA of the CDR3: TGTGCCACCAGTGAGTCGGGAGGGAGGGAGACCCAGTACTTC. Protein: CATSESGGRETQYF.